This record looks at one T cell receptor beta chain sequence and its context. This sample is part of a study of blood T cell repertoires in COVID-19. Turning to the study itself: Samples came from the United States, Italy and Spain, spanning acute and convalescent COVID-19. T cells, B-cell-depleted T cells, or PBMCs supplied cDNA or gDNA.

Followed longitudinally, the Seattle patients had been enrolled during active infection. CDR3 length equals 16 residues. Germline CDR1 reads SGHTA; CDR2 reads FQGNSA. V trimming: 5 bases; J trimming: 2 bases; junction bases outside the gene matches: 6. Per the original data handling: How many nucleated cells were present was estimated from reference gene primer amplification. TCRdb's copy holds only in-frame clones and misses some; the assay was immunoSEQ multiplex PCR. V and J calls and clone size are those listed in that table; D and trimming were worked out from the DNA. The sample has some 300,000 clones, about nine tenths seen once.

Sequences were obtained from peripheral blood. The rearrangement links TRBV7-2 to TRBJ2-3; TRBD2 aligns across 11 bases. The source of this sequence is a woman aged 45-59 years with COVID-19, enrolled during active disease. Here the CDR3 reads CASSLMGLADTDTQYF. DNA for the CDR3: TGTGCCAGCAGCCTAATGGGACTAGCGGACACAGATACGCAGTATTTT.